Below, 6 T cell receptor beta chains from the same sample are listed, as sequenced in a study of T cell responses to AZD1222 COVID-19 vaccine. Assay used: immunoSEQ multiplex PCR; TCRdb lists only in-frame clones, some missing. Here the sample spans about 75,000 clones, 87% being singletons. The specimen was peripheral blood, collected 28 days after the second AZD1222 dose. Receptor source: an adult who received the AZD1222 COVID-19 vaccine.

The chain uses TRBV21-1 and TRBJ2-7. TRBV21-1 is a pseudogene locus. The CDR3 has 15 residues. Here the CDR3 DNA reads TGTGCCAGCAGCAAAGCGAGGGGTTGCTCCTACGAGCAGTACTTC. Protein: CASSKARGCSYEQYF.

The chain has TRBV13 and TRBJ1-2; TRBD1 agrees at 7 bases. Germline loops: CDR1 PRHDT, CDR2 FYEKMQ (reference sequence). J was trimmed by 8 bases and V by 5 bases; bases with no gene match: 8. The CDR3 sequence is 13 residues long. CDR3 sequence (DNA): TGTGCCAGCAGCACCCAGACAGGGAACGGCTACACCTTC. Translating it yields CASSTQTGNGYTF.

The rearrangement uses TRBV2 and TRBJ2-7; 10 nucleotides line up with TRBD1. V gave up 4 bases and J gave up 4 bases; unmatched junction bases: 4. Germline V gene data show CDR1 as SNHLY and CDR2 as FYNNEI. This CDR3 has 14 amino acids. The CDR3 loop reads CASSGGQGSYEQYF. CDR3 coding DNA: TGTGCCAGCAGTGGGGGACAGGGGAGTTACGAGCAGTACTTC.

The chain joins TRBV11-3 to TRBJ2-1, with D maybe TRBD2 (7 bases). V lost 7 bases and J 8 bases, leaving 27 bases between the germline ends. Germline CDR1 and CDR2: SGHNT and YENEEA. The CDR3 consists of 17 residues. This chain's CDR3 is CASTIIRGGENFYEQFF. The DNA for the CDR3 is TGTGCCAGCACCATAATTAGGGGGGGCGAGAATTTCTATGAGCAGTTCTTC.

V gene TRBV6-5 combines with J gene TRBJ1-1, with unresolved D. Germline V gene data show CDR1 as MNHEY and CDR2 as SVGAGI. The CDR3 sequence is 15 residues long. V was clipped by 2 bases and J by 1 base, with 11 bases between them. The CDR3 DNA follows: TGTGCCAGCAGTTACGGTTTCCTAACGAACACTGAAGCTTTCTTT. It is translated as CASSYGFLTNTEAFF.

This chain connects TRBV19 to TRBJ1-1; the D is unclear. Germline loops: CDR1 LNHDA, CDR2 SQIVND (reference sequence). CDR3 length: 12 residues. The germline V and J ends were trimmed by 11 bases and 3 bases, with 13 bases remaining between them. CDR3 DNA sequence: TGTGCCTCGAGGGAGGTAGACACTGAAGCTTTCTTT. This gives the protein CASREVDTEAFF. Full variable domain (missing parts from reference TRBV19 and TRBJ1-1): DGGITQSPKYLFRKEGQNVTLSCEQNLNHDAMYWYRQDPGQGLRLIYYSQIVNDFQKGDIAEGYSVSREKKESFPLTVTSAQKNPTAFYLCASREVDTEAFFGQGTRLTVV.